One and the same sample provided the 17 T cell receptor beta chains below, sequenced in a study of blood T cells in healthy people across ages. Through a sample-barcoded 5' primer and a J-beta primer mix, a second PCR was run for roughly 7 to 11 cycles. TCRdb ran MiXCR on the 5' RACE reads and lists one entry per CDR3 protein. The sample records over a million distinct CDR3 sequences, more than 35% being singletons. Sequenced: blood. Source of these receptors: a woman aged 60-70 years in good health.

This sequence joins TRBV7-9 and TRBJ1-4; no clear D. The CDR3 runs 15 residues. Trimming stripped 5 bases from V and 0 bases from J, with 10 bases between. CDR1 is SEHNR and CDR2 is FQNEAQ in the germline V gene (reference sequence). The CDR3, as DNA: TGTGCCAGCAGCCCACAAAGGGCAACTAATGAAAAACTGTTTTTT. This encodes CASSPQRATNEKLFF.

The chain is built from TRBV29-1 and TRBJ2-3, with a possible D match to TRBD2 (5 bases). V lost 8 bases and J 2 bases, leaving 14 bases between the germline ends. From germline, CDR1 is SQVTM and CDR2 ANQGSEA. This CDR3 contains 13 residues. The CDR3 nucleotides are TGCAGCACCCTTAGCGAGGCCACAGATACGCAGTATTTT. Amino acids: CSTLSEATDTQYF.

The chain joins TRBV12-3 or TRBV12-4 to TRBJ2-1, with TRBD2 identical over 9 bases. The V segment lost 6 bases and the J segment 4 bases; nucleotides outside the gene matches: 7. This CDR3 spans 15 amino acids. The chain's CDR3 is CASSFLAGQYNEQFF. As DNA, the CDR3 is TGTGCCAGCAGCTTCCTAGCGGGACAGTACAATGAGCAGTTCTTC.

The chain links TRBV20-1 to TRBJ2-1, with D possibly being TRBD2 (7 bases). The ends were cut back, 5 bases at V and 1 base at J, with 12 bases in the middle. CDR1 is DFQATT and CDR2 is SNEGSKA in the germline V gene (reference sequence). There are 14 residues in the CDR3. The CDR3 DNA is TGCAGTGCTCGGAGGGGGGGTTCCTACAATGAGCAGTTCTTC. It specifies CSARRGGSYNEQFF.

The chain links TRBV24-1 to TRBJ2-1; D unresolved. From germline, CDR1 is KGHDR and CDR2 SFDVKD. This CDR3 has 15 amino acids. The V end lost 5 bases, the J end lost 0 bases, and 10 bases lay between the germline ends. Written as DNA, the CDR3 is TGTGCCACCAGTGGTCGTAACTCCTCCTACAATGAGCAGTTCTTC. It specifies CATSGRNSSYNEQFF.

The genes are TRBV4-1 and TRBJ1-2; D unclear. CDR3 length: 14 amino acids. Germline lookup yields CDR1 MGHRA and CDR2 YSYEKL. The V and J ends lost 2 bases and 2 bases respectively, with 9 bases between them. The CDR3 coding sequence is TGCGCCAGCAGCCAACAAGGCGGAAACTATGGCTACACCTTC. Translated, it gives CASSQQGGNYGYTF.

Only a few counts were recorded for this clonotype. The V gene is TRBV27, the J gene TRBJ2-7; D not certain. This CDR3 is 14 amino acids long. Trimming removed 5 bases at V and 0 bases at J, with 11 bases between. CDR1 and CDR2 (germline): MNHEY, SMNVEV (reference sequence). This CDR3 is CASSARLGSYEQYF. In DNA, the CDR3 is TGTGCCAGCAGTGCCCGTCTGGGCTCCTACGAGCAGTACTTC.

This clonotype occurred a few times. The rearrangement links TRBV25-1 to TRBJ2-3, with TRBD1 matching over 9 bases. J lost 6 bases, V lost 3 bases, and 13 bases had no gene match. Germline V CDR1 and CDR2: MGHDK, SYGVNS. The CDR3 loop spans 17 amino acids. CDR3 bases: TGTGCCAGCAGTGAGACCCAACGCGGACAGGGGCGGGATACGCAGTATTTT. As protein: CASSETQRGQGRDTQYF.

The CDR3 is CASSHLGRDPGGGSPYNEQFF. Here the CDR3 DNA reads TGTGCCAGCAGCCACCTAGGGCGGGACCCCGGCGGGGGTTCCCCTTACAATGAGCAGTTCTTC. The chain employs TRBV11-2 and TRBJ2-1; TRBD2 aligns across 7 bases. In germline, CDR1 is SGHAT, CDR2 FQNNGV. CDR3 length: 21 amino acids. J gave up 4 bases and V 5 bases, and 26 bases lay outside the gene matches.

The rearrangement uses TRBV7-2 and TRBJ2-7, with 11 bases lining up with TRBD2. Germline V gives CDR1 SGHTA, CDR2 FQGNSA. This CDR3 contains 19 residues. V lost 2 bases and J lost 0; bases outside the gene matches: 12. The CDR3 region has the DNA TGTGCCAGCAGCTTAATAGCGGGGGGTGGACTAGCGGGCTCCTACGAGCAGTACTTC. It encodes CASSLIAGGGLAGSYEQYF.

The chain has TRBV5-1 and TRBJ2-7; 7 bases fit TRBD2. Per germline, CDR1 SGHRS and CDR2 YFSETQ. CDR3 size: 15 residues. The ends lost 4 bases at V and 7 bases at J; junction bases unmatched: 14. This CDR3 is CASSLVAGSVNEQYF. The CDR3 region has the DNA TGCGCCAGCAGCCTGGTAGCGGGTTCGGTGAATGAGCAGTACTTC.

The CDR3 sequence is CSVEGGTYDSGANVLTF. Written as DNA, the CDR3 is TGCAGCGTTGAAGGGGGCACATACGACTCTGGGGCCAACGTCCTGACTTTC. The chain couples TRBV29-1 to TRBJ2-6; a possible D gene is TRBD1 (5 bases). Trimming pared 1 base from V and 0 bases from J, leaving 13 bases between. The germline CDR1 and CDR2 sequences are SQVTM and ANQGSEA. This CDR3 region has 17 residues.

The chain has TRBV9 and TRBJ2-5; D is unresolved. V lost 0 bases to trimming and J lost 0 bases, with 6 bases between them. From germline, CDR1 is SGDLS and CDR2 YYNGEE. This CDR3 has 14 residues. The DNA for the CDR3 is TGTGCCAGCAGCGTAGGGGCCTACCAAGAGACCCAGTACTTC. This codes for CASSVGAYQETQYF.

This clonotype was observed a handful of times. The chain has TRBV2 and TRBJ2-1; D could derive from TRBD1 or TRBD2 (7 bases each). Between the trimmed V and J ends, which lost 6 bases and 4 bases, there was a span of 16 bases. This CDR3 is built from 15 residues. The germline V gene encodes CDR1 SNHLY and CDR2 FYNNEI. CDR3 loop: CASSSPQGGYNEQFF. CDR3 bases: TGTGCCAGCAGCAGCCCCCAGGGGGGGTACAATGAGCAGTTCTTC.

This clonotype came up many times. The chain couples TRBV29-1 to TRBJ2-3; perhaps TRBD2 as D (7 bases). Germline-derived CDR1 and CDR2 are SQVTM and ANQGSEA. This CDR3 spans 15 amino acids. The V and J ends lost 0 bases and 6 bases respectively, with 16 bases between them. The CDR3 sequence is CSVEDPAGRGDTQYF. CDR3 sequence (DNA): TGCAGCGTTGAAGATCCAGCGGGAAGGGGGGATACGCAGTATTTT.

This chain links TRBV12-5 with TRBJ1-1; D unresolved. Trimming removed 1 base from V and 5 bases from J, with 5 bases in between. Germline values: CDR1 LGHNT, CDR2 FRNRAP. CDR3 length: 12 amino acids. This CDR3 is CASGLGVTEAFF. CDR3 DNA sequence: TGTGCTAGTGGTTTGGGAGTAACTGAAGCTTTCTTT.

The chain employs TRBV18 and TRBJ2-5; 10 nucleotides agree with TRBD2. The V gene end was trimmed by 0 bases and the J gene end by 4 bases; junction bases not matched to a gene: 8. The germline CDR1 and CDR2 sequences are KGHSH and LQKENI. The CDR3 totals 17 residues. The CDR3 DNA reads as TGTGCCAGCTCACCACCGAGGGCTAGCGGGAGACCAGAGACCCAGTACTTC. This translates into CASSPPRASGRPETQYF. The variable domain in full, completed from reference TRBV18 and TRBJ2-5, reads NAGVMQNPRHLVRRRGQEARLRCSPMKGHSHVYWYRQLPEEGLKFMVYLQKENIIDESGMPKERFSAEFPKEGPSILRIQQVVRGDSAAYFCASSPPRASGRPETQYFGPGTRLLVL.